This is a list of T cell receptor beta chains from one sample in a study of PD-1 blockade in classical Hodgkin lymphoma. Profiled with immunoSEQ multiplex PCR; TCRdb holds only in-frame clones, not every one. In the table there are 43,000 or so clones, around four fifths of which are singletons. Material: peripheral blood mononuclear cells (PBMCs), obtained before the fourth cycle of nivolumab. The receptors were gathered from a human donor with classical Hodgkin lymphoma. CDR3s include the opening cysteine and the closing phenylalanine or tryptophan. The D gene is left open where the match is weak. Only part of the rows carry a size: once, few, many, or a class if the clone is expanded.

cdr3_aa	cdr3_nt	clone_size	v_call	j_call	d_call
CASSYGGDYGYTF	TGTGCCAGCAGTTACGGGGGCGACTATGGCTACACCTTC	few	TRBV6-6	TRBJ1-2	NA
CASSPADTQYF	TGTGCCAGCTCACCAGCTGATACGCAGTATTTT	NA	TRBV18	TRBJ2-3	NA
CASSTLAGQETQYF	TGTGCCAGTAGTACCTTAGCGGGCCAAGAGACCCAGTACTTC	NA	TRBV19	TRBJ2-5	TRBD2
CSTNWGWDTEAFF	TGCAGCACAAATTGGGGGTGGGACACTGAAGCTTTCTTT	NA	TRBV29-1	TRBJ1-1	NA
CASSLGVGGGADTQYF	TGTGCCAGCAGCTTAGGGGTAGGAGGGGGCGCGGATACGCAGTATTTT	NA	TRBV7-7	TRBJ2-3	NA
CASSRDRGQTYNEQFF	TGCGCCAGCAGCCGAGATCGGGGGCAAACTTACAATGAGCAGTTCTTC	NA	TRBV4-3	TRBJ2-1	NA
CASSEYWAANTGELFF	TGTGCCAGCAGTGAATATTGGGCAGCGAACACCGGGGAGCTGTTTTTT	once	TRBV6-1	TRBJ2-2	NA
CASSRKGSGNQPQHF	TGTGCCAGCAGTCGTAAGGGATCGGGCAATCAGCCCCAGCATTTT	NA	TRBV27	TRBJ1-5	NA
CASSESEARNEQFF	TGTGCCAGCAGTGAATCAGAGGCGCGCAATGAGCAGTTCTTC	once	TRBV2	TRBJ2-1	NA
CASRWDGDNSPLHF	TGTGCCAGCAGGTGGGACGGCGATAATTCACCCCTCCACTTT	NA	TRBV6-5	TRBJ1-6	NA
CASRIRGGDTEAFF	TGTGCCAGCAGAATCAGGGGCGGAGACACTGAAGCTTTCTTT	once	TRBV7-2	TRBJ1-1	NA
CASSQDVGRYTF	TGCGCCAGCAGCCAAGATGTCGGTCGCTACACCTTC	NA	TRBV4-1	TRBJ1-2	NA
CASSLIDRDTEAFF	TGTGCCAGCAGCTTGATCGACAGGGATACTGAAGCTTTCTTT	few	TRBV5-6	TRBJ1-1	TRBD1
CASSFRGQGNIQYF	TGTGCCAGCAGCTTTAGGGGACAGGGGAACATTCAGTACTTC	NA	TRBV7-2	TRBJ2-4	TRBD1
CASSHRDRGLVGYTF	TGTGCCAGCAGCCACCGGGACAGGGGGCTAGTTGGCTACACCTTC	NA	TRBV5-5	TRBJ1-2	TRBD1
CASSLATSGGYEQYF	TGTGCCAGCAGCTTGGCCACTAGCGGGGGCTACGAGCAGTACTTC	many	TRBV5-4	TRBJ2-7	TRBD2
CASSQEQGINQPQHF	TGCGCCAGCAGCCAAGAACAGGGGATCAATCAGCCCCAGCATTTT	NA	TRBV4-1	TRBJ1-5	TRBD1
CASSLVGQGATDTQYF	TGCGCCAGCAGCTTGGTAGGACAGGGGGCAACAGATACGCAGTATTTT	NA	TRBV5-1	TRBJ2-3	TRBD1
CASSGQRGIQYF	TGTGCCAGCAGTGGGCAGAGGGGCATTCAGTACTTC	NA	TRBV2	TRBJ2-4	NA
CASSLRWDEQFF	TGTGCCAGCAGCTTACGTTGGGATGAGCAGTTCTTC	NA	TRBV7-2	TRBJ2-1	NA
CASSPEVNTDTQYF	TGTGCCAGCTCACCGGAAGTAAACACAGATACGCAGTATTTT	NA	TRBV18	TRBJ2-3	NA
CSVEVANTGELFF	TGCAGCGTTGAAGTAGCGAACACCGGGGAGCTGTTTTTT	NA	TRBV29-1	TRBJ2-2	NA
CASSHTSGTGAYGYTF	TGTGCCAGTAGTCACACTTCCGGGACAGGGGCCTATGGCTACACCTTC	NA	TRBV19	TRBJ1-2	TRBD1
CASSIVVAETQYF	TGTGCCAGTAGTATAGTTGTAGCGGAGACCCAGTACTTC	NA	TRBV19	TRBJ2-5	NA